The TCR beta chain under discussion was sequenced for a study of cytomegalovirus exposure and HLA in healthy donors. Study information: Researchers found that roughly 77% of 350 to 500 genotyped donors fell within the Caucasian-associated ancestry cluster.

General observations from the study: A later analysis linked a missense variant in DCLRE1C to the trimming of TCR beta V and J genes. Investigators reported 150 to 200 TCR beta chains as tied to cytomegalovirus. Excluded were some V segments that proved indistinguishable, including TRBV6-2 and TRBV6-3.

Concerning this clone: Antigen: not known.

Trimming shortened V by 0 bases and J by 2 bases, and 10 bases separated the two germline ends. CDR3 length equals 15 residues. Germline values: CDR1 LNHDA, CDR2 SQIVND (reference sequence). The PCR employed 60 Vbeta primers together with 13 Jbeta primers. Method: immunoSEQ multiplex PCR; TCRdb's copy keeps in-frame clones and lacks some. The sample has under 300,000 clones, around 80% seen once. The rearrangement uses TRBV19 and TRBJ1-1; D is possibly TRBD1 (6 bases). Sequenced sample: PBMCs. The source is a woman in her fifties or sixties in good health and CMV-seropositive. CDR3 nucleotide sequence: TGTGCCAGTAGTATAGATCTGGACAGCAACACTGAAGCTTTCTTT. As protein: CASSIDLDSNTEAFF.